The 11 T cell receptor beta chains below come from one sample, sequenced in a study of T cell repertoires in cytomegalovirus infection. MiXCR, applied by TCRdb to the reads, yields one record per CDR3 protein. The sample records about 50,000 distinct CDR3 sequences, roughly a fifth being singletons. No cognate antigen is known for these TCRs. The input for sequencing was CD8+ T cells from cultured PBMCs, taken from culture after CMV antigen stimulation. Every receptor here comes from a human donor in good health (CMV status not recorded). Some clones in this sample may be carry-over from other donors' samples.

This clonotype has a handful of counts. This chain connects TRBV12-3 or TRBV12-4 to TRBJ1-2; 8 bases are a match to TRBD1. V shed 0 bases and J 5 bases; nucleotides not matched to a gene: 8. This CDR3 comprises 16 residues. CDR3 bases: TGTGCCAGCAGTTTAGCGCTAGTGGACAGGGCATATGGCTACACCTTC. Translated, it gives CASSLALVDRAYGYTF.

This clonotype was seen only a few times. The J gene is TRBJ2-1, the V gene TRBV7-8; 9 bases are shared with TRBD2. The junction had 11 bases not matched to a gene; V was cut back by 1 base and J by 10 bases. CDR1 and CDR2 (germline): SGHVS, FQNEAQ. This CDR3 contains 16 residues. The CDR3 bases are TGTGCCAGCAGCTTAGTCGGCGGGGGGGCCGGGAGAGAGCAGTTCTTC. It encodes CASSLVGGGAGREQFF.

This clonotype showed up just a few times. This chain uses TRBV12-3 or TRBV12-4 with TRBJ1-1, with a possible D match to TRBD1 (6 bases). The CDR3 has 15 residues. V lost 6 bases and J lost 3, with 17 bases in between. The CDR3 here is CASSLPGDADTEAFF. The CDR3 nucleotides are TGTGCCAGCAGCCTACCAGGGGACGCAGACACTGAAGCTTTCTTT.

The CDR3 nucleotides are TGTGCCAGCACCGACATTAACAGGGAGGCTAAAAATACCGGGGAGCTGTTTTTT. Its protein product is CASTDINREAKNTGELFF. The J gene is TRBJ2-2, the V gene TRBV7-9; D may be TRBD1 or TRBD2 (6 bases each). Germline V gives CDR1 SEHNR, CDR2 FQNEAQ (reference sequence). The CDR3 contains 18 residues. The V gene lost 7 bases and the J gene lost 5 bases, with 26 bases spanning the gap. Supplemented by reference TRBV7-9 and TRBJ2-2, the full variable domain reads DTGVSQNPRHKITKRGQNVTFRCDPISEHNRLYWYRQTLGQGPEFLTYFQNEAQLEKSRLLSDRFSAERPKGSFSTLEIQRTEQGDSAMYLCASTDINREAKNTGELFFGEGSRLTVL.

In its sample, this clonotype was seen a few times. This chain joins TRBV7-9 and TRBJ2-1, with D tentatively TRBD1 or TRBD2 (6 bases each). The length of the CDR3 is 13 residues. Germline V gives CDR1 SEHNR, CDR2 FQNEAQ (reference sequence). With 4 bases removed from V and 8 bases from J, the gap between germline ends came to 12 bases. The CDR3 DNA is TGTGCCAGCAGCTGGGGGGCGATGGATGAGCAGTTCTTC. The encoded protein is CASSWGAMDEQFF.

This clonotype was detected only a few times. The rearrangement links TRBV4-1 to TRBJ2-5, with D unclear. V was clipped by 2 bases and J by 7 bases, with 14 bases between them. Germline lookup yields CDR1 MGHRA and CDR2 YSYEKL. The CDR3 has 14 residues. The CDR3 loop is CASSQTSDSRTQYF. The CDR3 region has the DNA TGCGCCAGCAGCCAAACCTCTGACTCCCGGACCCAGTACTTC.

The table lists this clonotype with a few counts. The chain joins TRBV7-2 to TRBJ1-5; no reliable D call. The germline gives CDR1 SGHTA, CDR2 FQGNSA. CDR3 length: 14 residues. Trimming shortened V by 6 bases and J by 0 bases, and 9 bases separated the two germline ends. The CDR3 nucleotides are TGTGCCAGCAGTCAGGATTATAGCAATCAGCCCCAGCATTTT. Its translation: CASSQDYSNQPQHF.

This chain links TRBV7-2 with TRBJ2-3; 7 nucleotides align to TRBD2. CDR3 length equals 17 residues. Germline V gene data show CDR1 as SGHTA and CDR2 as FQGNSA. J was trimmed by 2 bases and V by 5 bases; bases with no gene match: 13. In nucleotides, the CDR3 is TGTGCCAGCAGCCCGGGCGGCGGCGGGGGACCCACAGATACGCAGTATTTT. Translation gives CASSPGGGGGPTDTQYF.

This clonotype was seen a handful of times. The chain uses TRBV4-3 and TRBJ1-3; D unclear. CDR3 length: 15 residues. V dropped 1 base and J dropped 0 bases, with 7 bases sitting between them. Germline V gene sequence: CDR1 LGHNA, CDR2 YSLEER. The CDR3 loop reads CASSQGSSSGNTIYF. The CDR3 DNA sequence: TGCGCCAGCAGCCAAGGCAGCTCCTCTGGAAACACCATATATTTT.

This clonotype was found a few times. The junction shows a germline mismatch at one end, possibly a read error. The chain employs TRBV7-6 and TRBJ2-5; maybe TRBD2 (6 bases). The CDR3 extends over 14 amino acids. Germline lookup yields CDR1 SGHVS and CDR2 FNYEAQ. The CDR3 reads CASSQLATQETQYF. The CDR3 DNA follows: TGTGCTAGCAGCCAACTAGCAACCCAAGAGACCCAGTACTTC.

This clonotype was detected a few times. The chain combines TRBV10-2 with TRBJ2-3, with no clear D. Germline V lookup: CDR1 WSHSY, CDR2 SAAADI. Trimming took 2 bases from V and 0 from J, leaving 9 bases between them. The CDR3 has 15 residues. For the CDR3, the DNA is TGCGCCAGCAGTGAGCTAATCATTAGCACAGATACGCAGTATTTT. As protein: CASSELIISTDTQYF.